Listed here are 11 T cell receptor beta chains from one sample, sequenced in a study of cytomegalovirus exposure and HLA in healthy donors. Primers for the PCR totalled 60 Vbeta and 13 Jbeta. Clones were sequenced by immunoSEQ multiplex PCR, and TCRdb holds only the in-frame ones, with some missing. Of more than 200,000 clones listed, approximately 79% are singletons. The material sequenced was PBMCs. Receptor source: a girl aged 2-10 years in good health and CMV-seronegative.

This clone was found a few times. The J gene is TRBJ2-5, the V gene TRBV7-6; D not resolved. Germline values: CDR1 SGHVS, CDR2 FNYEAQ. The CDR3 extends over 12 amino acids. V was clipped by 5 bases and J by 5 bases, with 9 bases between them. For the CDR3, the DNA is TGTGCCAGCAGCCCCCTTCAGGAGACCCAGTACTTC. Its translation is CASSPLQETQYF.

This chain connects TRBV27 to TRBJ2-1; the match to TRBD2 covers 9 bases. Germline V gene data show CDR1 as MNHEY and CDR2 as SMNVEV (reference sequence). V shed 5 bases and J 9 bases; nucleotides not matched to a gene: 17. The CDR3 extends over 17 amino acids. The CDR3, as DNA: TGTGCCAGCAGTGCACAATTCGGGGCGGGAGGGCCTATTGAGCAGTTCTTC. The encoded protein is CASSAQFGAGGPIEQFF.

This clone occurred a few times. The chain has TRBV14 and TRBJ1-6; D remains ambiguous. CDR3 length equals 12 residues. The germline V and J ends were trimmed by 4 bases and 13 bases, with 11 bases remaining between them. Germline CDR1 is SGHDN and CDR2 is FVKESK. The CDR3 sequence: CASSLNAAPLHF. The CDR3, as DNA: TGTGCCAGCAGCCTGAACGCTGCGCCCCTCCACTTT.

The V call is TRBV7-2, the J call TRBJ2-3; TRBD2 matches 11 bases. CDR1 is SGHTA, CDR2 FQGNSA, per germline. V shed 5 bases and J 2 bases; nucleotides not matched to a gene: 9. The length of the CDR3 is 17 residues. The CDR3 DNA is TGTGCCAGCAGCAATCCCCTAGCGGGAGGAATCACAGATACGCAGTATTTT. This sequence encodes CASSNPLAGGITDTQYF. Using reference TRBV7-2 and TRBJ2-3 for the parts outside the CDR3, the full variable domain is GAGVSQSPSNKVTEKGKDVELRCDPISGHTALYWYRQSLGQGLEFLIYFQGNSAPDKSGLPSDRFSAERTGGSVSTLTIQRTQQEDSAVYLCASSNPLAGGITDTQYFGPGTRLTVL.

The genes are TRBV5-1 and TRBJ2-3, with 10 bases matching TRBD1. V gave up 4 bases and J gave up 3 bases; unmatched junction bases: 11. This CDR3 region has 17 residues. CDR1 is SGHRS and CDR2 is YFSETQ in the germline V gene. The CDR3 protein is CASSPKGQGIFTDTQYF. CDR3 bases: TGCGCCAGCAGCCCAAAGGGACAGGGGATATTTACAGATACGCAGTATTTT.

The chain couples TRBV9 to TRBJ1-4; 7 bases align to TRBD1. V trimming: 3 bases; J trimming: 4 bases; junction bases outside the gene matches: 6. The CDR3 extends over 15 amino acids. The germline CDR1 and CDR2 sequences are SGDLS and YYNGEE. The CDR3 protein is CASSARQGLNEKLFF. The CDR3 DNA reads TGTGCCAGCAGCGCCAGACAGGGACTTAATGAAAAACTGTTTTTT.

This rearrangement joins TRBV25-1 to TRBJ1-1, with a possible D match to TRBD1 (5 bases). The CDR3 covers 13 residues. Germline V gives CDR1 MGHDK, CDR2 SYGVNS. Trimming stripped 7 bases from V and 5 bases from J, with 14 bases between. The CDR3 spells CASTLGGRTEAFF. The CDR3 DNA follows: TGTGCCAGCACCCTCGGGGGAAGGACTGAAGCTTTCTTT.

The rearrangement links TRBV4-1 to TRBJ2-5; weak D call: TRBD1 (6 bases). CDR1 and CDR2 from the germline V gene are MGHRA and YSYEKL. V was pared by 2 bases and J by 5 bases, with 21 bases between. The CDR3 runs 17 residues. CDR3 in amino acids: CASSQRLGDTVGETQYF. CDR3 sequence (DNA): TGCGCCAGCAGCCAAAGATTAGGGGACACGGTCGGGGAGACCCAGTACTTC.

The rearrangement uses TRBV25-1 and TRBJ2-1; TRBD2 aligns across 7 bases. V shed 0 bases and J 8 bases; nucleotides not matched to a gene: 1. CDR3 size: 13 residues. Per the germline V gene, CDR1 is MGHDK and CDR2 is SYGVNS. CDR3 nucleotides: TGTGCCAGCAGTGAATATGGGGGGGATGAGCAGTTCTTC. Its protein is CASSEYGGDEQFF.

The rearrangement joins TRBV29-1 to TRBJ1-1; D not certain. V lost 3 bases to trimming and J lost 1 base, with 6 bases between them. Germline V gene sequence: CDR1 SQVTM, CDR2 ANQGSEA. The CDR3 consists of 12 residues. The CDR3 coding sequence is TGCAGCGTTGAGTATAGGAACACTGAAGCTTTCTTT. Protein sequence: CSVEYRNTEAFF.

This clone appeared a single time. This chain links TRBV6-1 with TRBJ1-2; D is undetermined. Germline lookup yields CDR1 MNHNS and CDR2 SASEGT. The CDR3 contains 14 residues. V dropped 6 bases and J dropped 0 bases, with 11 bases sitting between them. CDR3 sequence (DNA): TGTGCCAGCAGAAGCAGCGATTCTAACTATGGCTACACCTTC. This encodes CASRSSDSNYGYTF.